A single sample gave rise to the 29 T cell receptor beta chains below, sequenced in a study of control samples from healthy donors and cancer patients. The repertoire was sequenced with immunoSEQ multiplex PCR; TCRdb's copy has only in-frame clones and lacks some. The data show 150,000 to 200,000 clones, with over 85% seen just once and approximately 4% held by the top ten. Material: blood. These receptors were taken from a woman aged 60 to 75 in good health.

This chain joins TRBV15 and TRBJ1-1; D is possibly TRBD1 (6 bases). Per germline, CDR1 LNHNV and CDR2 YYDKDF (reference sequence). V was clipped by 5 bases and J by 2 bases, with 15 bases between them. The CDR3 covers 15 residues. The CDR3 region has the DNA TGTGCCACCAGCTCAGGGGCTTGGGGAAACACTGAAGCTTTCTTT. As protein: CATSSGAWGNTEAFF.

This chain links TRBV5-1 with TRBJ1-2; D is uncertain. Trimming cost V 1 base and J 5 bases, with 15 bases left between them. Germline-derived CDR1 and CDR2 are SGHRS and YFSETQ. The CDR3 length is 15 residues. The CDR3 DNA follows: TGCGCCAGCAGCTTGCCACAGCCAACTGGGTATGGCTACACCTTC. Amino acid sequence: CASSLPQPTGYGYTF.

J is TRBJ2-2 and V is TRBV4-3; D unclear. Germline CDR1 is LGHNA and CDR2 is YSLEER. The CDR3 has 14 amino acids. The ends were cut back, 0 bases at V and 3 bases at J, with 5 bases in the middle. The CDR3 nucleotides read TGCGCCAGCAGCCAAGATATCCACACCGGGGAGCTGTTTTTT. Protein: CASSQDIHTGELFF.

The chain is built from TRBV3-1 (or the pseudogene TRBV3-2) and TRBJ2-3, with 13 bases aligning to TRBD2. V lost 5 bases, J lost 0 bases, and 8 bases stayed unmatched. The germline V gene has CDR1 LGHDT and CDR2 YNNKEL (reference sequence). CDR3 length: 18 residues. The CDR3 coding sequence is TGTGCCAGCAGCTTTCGGACTAGCGGGGGACTAAGCACAGATACGCAGTATTTT. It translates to CASSFRTSGGLSTDTQYF.

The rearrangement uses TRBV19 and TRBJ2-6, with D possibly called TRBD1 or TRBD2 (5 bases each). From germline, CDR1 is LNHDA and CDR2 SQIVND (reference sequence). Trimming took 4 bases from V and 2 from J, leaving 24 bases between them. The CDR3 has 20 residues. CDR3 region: CASSNRWTGTRGAGANVLTF. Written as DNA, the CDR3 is TGTGCCAGTAGTAACCGTTGGACCGGTACGAGAGGGGCTGGGGCCAACGTCCTGACTTTC.

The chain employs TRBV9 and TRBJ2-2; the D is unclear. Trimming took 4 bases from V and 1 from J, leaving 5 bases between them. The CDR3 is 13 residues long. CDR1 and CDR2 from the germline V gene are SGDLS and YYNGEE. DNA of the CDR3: TGTGCCAGCAGCCTGGTGAACACCGGGGAGCTGTTTTTT. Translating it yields CASSLVNTGELFF.

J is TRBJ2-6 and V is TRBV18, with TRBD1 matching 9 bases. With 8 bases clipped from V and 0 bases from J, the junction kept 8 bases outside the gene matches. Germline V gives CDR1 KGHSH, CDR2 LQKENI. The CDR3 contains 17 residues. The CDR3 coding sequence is TGTGCCAGCCCGAGGGACAGGGTCCTCTCTGGGGCCAACGTCCTGACTTTC. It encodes CASPRDRVLSGANVLTF.

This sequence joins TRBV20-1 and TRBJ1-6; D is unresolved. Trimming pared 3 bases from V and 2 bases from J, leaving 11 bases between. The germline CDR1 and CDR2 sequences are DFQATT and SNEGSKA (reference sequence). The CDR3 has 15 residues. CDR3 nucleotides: TGCAGTGCTAGTGCCGGGATCGCCTATAATTCACCCCTCCACTTT. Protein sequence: CSASAGIAYNSPLHF.

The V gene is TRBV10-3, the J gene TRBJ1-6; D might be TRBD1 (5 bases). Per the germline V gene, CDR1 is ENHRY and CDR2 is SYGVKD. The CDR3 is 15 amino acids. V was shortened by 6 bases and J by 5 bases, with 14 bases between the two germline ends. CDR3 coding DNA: TGTGCCATCAGCACATCCGGGACCGATAATTCACCCCTCCACTTT. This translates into CAISTSGTDNSPLHF.

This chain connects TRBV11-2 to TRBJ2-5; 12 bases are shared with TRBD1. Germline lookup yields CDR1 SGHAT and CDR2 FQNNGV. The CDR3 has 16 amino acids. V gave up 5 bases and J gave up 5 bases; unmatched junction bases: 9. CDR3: CASSKRGQGAGETQYF. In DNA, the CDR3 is TGTGCCAGCAGCAAAAGGGGACAGGGGGCTGGGGAGACCCAGTACTTC.

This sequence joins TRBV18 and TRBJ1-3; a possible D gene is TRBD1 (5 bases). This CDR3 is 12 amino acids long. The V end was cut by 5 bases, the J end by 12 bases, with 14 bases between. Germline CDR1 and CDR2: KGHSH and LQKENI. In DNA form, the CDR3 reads TGTGCCAGCTCATCCGGGACCCCGGACATATATTTT. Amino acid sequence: CASSSGTPDIYF. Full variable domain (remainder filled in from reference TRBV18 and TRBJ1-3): NAGVMQNPRHLVRRRGQEARLRCSPMKGHSHVYWYRQLPEEGLKFMVYLQKENIIDESGMPKERFSAEFPKEGPSILRIQQVVRGDSAAYFCASSSGTPDIYFGEGSWLTVV.

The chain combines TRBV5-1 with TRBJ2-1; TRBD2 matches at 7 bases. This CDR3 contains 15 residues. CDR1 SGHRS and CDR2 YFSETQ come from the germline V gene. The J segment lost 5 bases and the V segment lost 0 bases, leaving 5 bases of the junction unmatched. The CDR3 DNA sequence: TGCGCCAGCAGCTTGGGGGCGGGGGAGCACAATGAGCAGTTCTTC. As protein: CASSLGAGEHNEQFF.

CDR3 residues: CASSSRQGPEAFF. The CDR3 nucleotides are TGTGCCAGCAGTTCACGACAGGGCCCTGAAGCTTTCTTT. This chain connects TRBV27 to TRBJ1-1, with 7 nucleotides matching TRBD1. The J segment lost 6 bases and the V segment lost 4 bases, leaving 5 bases of the junction unmatched. Germline CDR1 reads MNHEY; CDR2 reads SMNVEV (reference sequence). CDR3 length: 13 amino acids.

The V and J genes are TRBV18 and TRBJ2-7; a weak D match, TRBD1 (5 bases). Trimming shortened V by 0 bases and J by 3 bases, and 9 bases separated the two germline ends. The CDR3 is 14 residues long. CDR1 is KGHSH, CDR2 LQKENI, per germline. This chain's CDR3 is CASSPPDRLYEQYF. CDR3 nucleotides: TGTGCCAGCTCACCACCTGACAGACTCTACGAGCAGTACTTC.

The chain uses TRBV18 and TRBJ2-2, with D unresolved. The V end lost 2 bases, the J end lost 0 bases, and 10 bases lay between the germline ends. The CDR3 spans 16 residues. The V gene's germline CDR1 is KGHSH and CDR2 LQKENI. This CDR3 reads CASSPRVTANTGELFF. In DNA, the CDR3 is TGTGCCAGCTCACCAAGGGTTACCGCGAACACCGGGGAGCTGTTTTTT. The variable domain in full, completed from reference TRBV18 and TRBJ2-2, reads NAGVMQNPRHLVRRRGQEARLRCSPMKGHSHVYWYRQLPEEGLKFMVYLQKENIIDESGMPKERFSAEFPKEGPSILRIQQVVRGDSAAYFCASSPRVTANTGELFFGEGSRLTVL.

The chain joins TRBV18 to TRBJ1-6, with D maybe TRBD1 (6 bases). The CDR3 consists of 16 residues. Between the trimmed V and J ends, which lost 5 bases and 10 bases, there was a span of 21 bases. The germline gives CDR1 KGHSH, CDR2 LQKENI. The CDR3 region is CASSDPSLGARSPLHF. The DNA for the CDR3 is TGTGCCAGCTCAGATCCCTCGTTGGGGGCGAGGTCACCCCTCCACTTT.

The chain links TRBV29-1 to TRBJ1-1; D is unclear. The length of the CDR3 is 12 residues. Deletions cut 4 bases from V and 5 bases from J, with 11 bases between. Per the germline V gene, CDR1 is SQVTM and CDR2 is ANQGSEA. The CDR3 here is CSVVKGGTEAFF. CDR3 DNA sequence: TGCAGCGTTGTTAAGGGAGGTACTGAAGCTTTCTTT.

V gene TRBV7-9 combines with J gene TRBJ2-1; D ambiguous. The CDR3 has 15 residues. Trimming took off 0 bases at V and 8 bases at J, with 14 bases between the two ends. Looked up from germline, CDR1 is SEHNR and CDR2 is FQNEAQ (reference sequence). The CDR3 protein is CASSLADPWLDEQFF. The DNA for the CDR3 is TGTGCCAGCAGCTTAGCTGACCCTTGGTTGGATGAGCAGTTCTTC. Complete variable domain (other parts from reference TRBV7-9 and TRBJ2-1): DTGVSQNPRHKITKRGQNVTFRCDPISEHNRLYWYRQTLGQGPEFLTYFQNEAQLEKSRLLSDRFSAERPKGSFSTLEIQRTEQGDSAMYLCASSLADPWLDEQFFGPGTRLTVL.

CDR3 region: CATQGGAGGQPQHF. The CDR3 bases are TGTGCCACTCAGGGGGGGGCTGGAGGTCAGCCCCAGCATTTT. This chain links TRBV19 with TRBJ1-5, with 7 bases lining up with TRBD1. J lost 6 bases, V lost 10 bases, and 12 bases had no gene match. The CDR3 consists of 14 residues. The germline CDR1 and CDR2 sequences are LNHDA and SQIVND (reference sequence).

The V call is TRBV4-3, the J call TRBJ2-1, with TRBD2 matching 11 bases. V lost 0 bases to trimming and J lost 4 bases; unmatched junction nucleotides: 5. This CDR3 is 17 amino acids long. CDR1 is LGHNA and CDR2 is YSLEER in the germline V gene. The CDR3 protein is CASSQDRLAGLYNEQFF. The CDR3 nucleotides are TGCGCCAGCAGCCAAGATCGACTAGCGGGGTTGTACAATGAGCAGTTCTTC.

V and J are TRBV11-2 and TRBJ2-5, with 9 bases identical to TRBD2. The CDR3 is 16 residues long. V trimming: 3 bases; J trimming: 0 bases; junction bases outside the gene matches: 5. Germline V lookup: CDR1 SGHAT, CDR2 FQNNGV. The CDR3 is CASSLMASGNQETQYF. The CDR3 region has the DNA TGTGCCAGCAGCTTGATGGCTAGCGGGAACCAAGAGACCCAGTACTTC.

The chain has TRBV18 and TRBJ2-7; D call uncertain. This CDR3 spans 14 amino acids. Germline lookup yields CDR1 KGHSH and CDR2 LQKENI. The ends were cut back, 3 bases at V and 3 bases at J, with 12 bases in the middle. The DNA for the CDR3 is TGTGCCAGCTCACCGAGCCGGACGGTCTACGAGCAGTACTTC. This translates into CASSPSRTVYEQYF.

The CDR3 nucleotides are TGTGCCAGCCAATCTACCTACGAGCAGTACTTC. Translated, it gives CASQSTYEQYF. The genes are TRBV18 and TRBJ2-7, with unresolved D. The CDR3 totals 11 residues. V lost 8 bases to trimming and J lost 2 bases, with 7 bases between them. The V gene's germline CDR1 is KGHSH and CDR2 LQKENI. The entire variable domain, with the rest obtained from reference TRBV18 and TRBJ2-7, is as follows: NAGVMQNPRHLVRRRGQEARLRCSPMKGHSHVYWYRQLPEEGLKFMVYLQKENIIDESGMPKERFSAEFPKEGPSILRIQQVVRGDSAAYFCASQSTYEQYFGPGTRLTVT.

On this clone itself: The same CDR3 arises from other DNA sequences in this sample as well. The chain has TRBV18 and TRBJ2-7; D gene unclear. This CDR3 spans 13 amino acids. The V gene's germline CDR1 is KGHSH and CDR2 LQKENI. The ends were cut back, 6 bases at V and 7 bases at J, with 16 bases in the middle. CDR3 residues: CASSPGTGGEQYF. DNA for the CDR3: TGTGCCAGCTCCCCCGGAACCGGTGGGGAGCAGTACTTC.

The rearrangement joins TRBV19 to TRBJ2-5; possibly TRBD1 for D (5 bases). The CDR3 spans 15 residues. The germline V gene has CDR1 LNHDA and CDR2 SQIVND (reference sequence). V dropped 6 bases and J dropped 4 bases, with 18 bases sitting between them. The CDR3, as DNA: TGTGCCAGTAGCAGGGCTCGGCAGGCGGCAGAGACCCAGTACTTC. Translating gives CASSRARQAAETQYF.

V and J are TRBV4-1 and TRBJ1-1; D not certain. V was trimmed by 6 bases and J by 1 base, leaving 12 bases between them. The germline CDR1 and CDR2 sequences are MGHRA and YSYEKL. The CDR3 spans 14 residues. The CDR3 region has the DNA TGCGCCAGCAGAGACGGGCGGCAGAACACTGAAGCTTTCTTT. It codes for CASRDGRQNTEAFF.

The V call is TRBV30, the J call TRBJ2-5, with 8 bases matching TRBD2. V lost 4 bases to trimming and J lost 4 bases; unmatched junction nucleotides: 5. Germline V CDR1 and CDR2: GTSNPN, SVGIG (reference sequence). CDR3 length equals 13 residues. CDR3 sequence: CAWNGGAGETQYF. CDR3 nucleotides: TGTGCCTGGAACGGGGGGGCCGGAGAGACCCAGTACTTC.

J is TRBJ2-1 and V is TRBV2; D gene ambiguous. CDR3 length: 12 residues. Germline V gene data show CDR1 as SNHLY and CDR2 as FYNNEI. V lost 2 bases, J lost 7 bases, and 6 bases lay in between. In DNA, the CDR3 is TGTGCCAGCAGTGAAAGCCGGAATGAGCAGTTCTTC. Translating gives CASSESRNEQFF.

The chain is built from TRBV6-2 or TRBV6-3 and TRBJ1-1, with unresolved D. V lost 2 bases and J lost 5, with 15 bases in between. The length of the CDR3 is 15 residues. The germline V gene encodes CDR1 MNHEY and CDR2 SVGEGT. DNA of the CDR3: TGTGCCAGCAGTTACGGAGCTCGGAGTCAGACTGAAGCTTTCTTT. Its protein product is CASSYGARSQTEAFF.